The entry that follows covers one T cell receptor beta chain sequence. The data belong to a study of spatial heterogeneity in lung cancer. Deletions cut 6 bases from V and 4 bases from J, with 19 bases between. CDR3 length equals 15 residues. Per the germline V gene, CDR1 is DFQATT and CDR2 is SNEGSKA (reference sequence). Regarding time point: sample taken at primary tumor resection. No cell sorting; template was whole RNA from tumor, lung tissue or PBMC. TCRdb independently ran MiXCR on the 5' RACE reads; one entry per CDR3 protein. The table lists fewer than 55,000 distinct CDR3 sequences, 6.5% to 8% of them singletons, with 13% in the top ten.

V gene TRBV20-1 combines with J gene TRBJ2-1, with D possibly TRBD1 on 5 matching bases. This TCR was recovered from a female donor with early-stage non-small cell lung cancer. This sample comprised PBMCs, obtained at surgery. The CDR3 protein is CSAKDLLRGYNEQFF. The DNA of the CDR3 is TGCAGTGCAAAGGACCTTCTTAGGGGATACAATGAGCAGTTCTTC.